These T cell receptor beta chains were read from a single sample in a study of T cell responses to AZD1222 COVID-19 vaccine. TCRdb's table, derived via immunoSEQ multiplex PCR, lists solely in-frame clones and lacks some. The table records 90,000 to 120,000 clones, 91% of them present only once. The sample here was peripheral blood, taken on day 0 of AZD1222 vaccination. Source of these receptors: an adult in good health. The CDR3 runs from the conserved cysteine through the conserved F or W. The D gene is left open where the match is weak. Rows give clone size only sometimes, using once, few, many, or a class for an expanded clone.

j_call	v_call	cdr3_length	d_call	clone_size	cdr3_aa	cdr3_nt
TRBJ1-2	TRBV7-2	15	TRBD1	-	CASSPRDSANYGYTF	TGTGCCAGCAGCCCGAGGGACAGTGCAAACTATGGCTACACCTTC
TRBJ2-2	TRBV18	13	-	-	CASSPPRTGELFF	TGTGCCAGCTCACCACCCCGAACCGGGGAGCTGTTTTTT
TRBJ2-3	TRBV19	16	TRBD1	-	CASSPRQGMRTDTQYF	TGTGCCAGTAGTCCACGACAGGGGATGAGAACAGATACGCAGTATTTT
TRBJ2-2	TRBV4-3	15	-	-	CASSQDRVNTGELFF	TGCGCCAGCAGCCAAGACAGGGTGAACACCGGGGAGCTGTTTTTT
TRBJ2-7	TRBV3-1/TRBV3-2	12	-	-	CASSQETYEQYF	TGTGCCAGCAGCCAAGAGACCTACGAGCAGTACTTC
TRBJ1-3	TRBV7-2	16	-	-	CASSLVSRFPGNTIYF	TGTGCCAGCAGCTTAGTAAGCCGTTTCCCTGGAAACACCATATATTTT
TRBJ2-1	TRBV7-2	12	TRBD2	-	CASRRTSETLFF	TGTGCCAGCAGACGGACTAGCGAGACGTTGTTCTTC
TRBJ2-1	TRBV12-3/TRBV12-4	13	-	-	CASSWGGVDEQFF	TGTGCCAGCAGTTGGGGGGGCGTAGATGAGCAGTTCTTC
TRBJ2-1	TRBV9	15	TRBD2	-	CASSAPGLAYNEQFF	TGTGCCAGCAGCGCCCCGGGACTAGCCTACAATGAGCAGTTCTTC
TRBJ1-3	TRBV6-5	16	TRBD1	once	CASSYTGAVSGNTIYF	TGTGCCAGCAGTTACACAGGGGCAGTGTCTGGAAACACCATATATTTT
TRBJ1-2	TRBV5-1	13	-	-	CASSLDENYGYTF	TGCGCCAGCAGCTTGGACGAGAACTATGGCTACACCTTC
TRBJ2-7	TRBV18	14	TRBD1	-	CASSTGQGAGEQYF	TGTGCCAGCTCAACAGGACAGGGGGCGGGGGAGCAGTACTTC
TRBJ1-6	TRBV30	14	-	-	CASRPGHNNSPLHF	TGTGCCTCTCGCCCGGGACACAATAATTCACCCCTCCACTTT
TRBJ1-2	TRBV6-5	14	TRBD1	-	CASRATGLNYGYTF	TGTGCCAGCAGGGCGACAGGGTTGAACTATGGCTACACCTTC
TRBJ2-7	TRBV20-1	11	-	-	CSAIQGYEQYF	TGCAGTGCCATACAGGGTTACGAGCAGTACTTC
TRBJ2-3	TRBV10-3	15	-	-	CAISESTGGPVTQYF	TGTGCCATCAGTGAGTCGACAGGAGGCCCCGTTACGCAGTATTTT
TRBJ1-1	TRBV6-2/TRBV6-3	13	-	-	CASSSTENTEAFF	TGTGCCAGCAGTTCAACAGAAAACACTGAAGCTTTCTTT
TRBJ2-7	TRBV27	14	-	-	CASSPRGPRAEQYF	TGTGCCAGCAGTCCTAGGGGTCCCCGTGCCGAGCAGTACTTC
TRBJ2-2	TRBV28	15	-	-	CASSLRRLNTGELFF	TGTGCCAGCAGTTTACGCCGACTGAACACCGGGGAGCTGTTTTTT
TRBJ2-2	TRBV9	18	-	-	CASSVEAFGTKNTGELFF	TGTGCCAGCAGCGTAGAGGCATTCGGAACGAAGAACACCGGGGAGCTGTTTTTT
TRBJ2-7	TRBV4-1	16	TRBD1	once	CASSQDPGQTYGEQYF	TGCGCCAGCAGCCAAGATCCGGGACAGACCTACGGGGAGCAGTACTTC
TRBJ2-1	TRBV11-3	17	TRBD2	-	CASSLDVTSGGRDEQFF	TGTGCCAGCAGCTTAGATGTGACTAGCGGGGGGCGGGATGAGCAGTTCTTC
TRBJ1-6	TRBV7-9	12	-	once	CAAGSYNSPLHF	TGTGCCGCGGGCTCCTATAATTCACCCCTCCACTTT
TRBJ1-6	TRBV7-9	13	-	-	CASSPQQGSPLHF	TGTGCCAGCAGCCCCCAACAGGGTTCACCCCTCCACTTT
TRBJ2-7	TRBV7-2	13	TRBD1	-	CASSLPTGFEQYF	TGTGCCAGCAGCTTGCCGACAGGGTTCGAGCAGTACTTC
TRBJ1-1	TRBV12-5	18	-	-	CASGPSYDRNKWDTEAFF	TGTGCTAGTGGTCCCTCCTATGACAGGAATAAATGGGACACTGAAGCTTTCTTT
TRBJ1-1	TRBV9	14	-	-	CASSVESGNTEAFF	TGTGCCAGCAGCGTAGAGTCAGGGAACACTGAAGCTTTCTTT
TRBJ1-5	TRBV19	14	-	-	CASSIRQQNQPQHF	TGTGCCAGTAGTATTCGTCAACAGAATCAGCCCCAGCATTTT
TRBJ2-7	TRBV6-5	12	-	-	CASSGVWVEQYF	TGTGCCAGCAGCGGGGTGTGGGTTGAGCAGTACTTC
TRBJ1-4	TRBV10-3	18	-	-	CAISEFGPPQWRGEKLFF	TGTGCCATCAGTGAGTTCGGGCCCCCCCAATGGAGAGGTGAAAAACTGTTTTTT
TRBJ1-2	TRBV5-1	13	-	-	CASSLEGFYGYTF	TGCGCCAGCAGCTTGGAGGGTTTCTATGGCTACACCTTC
TRBJ2-7	TRBV3-1/TRBV3-2	14	-	-	CASSQEGGYYEQYF	TGTGCCAGCAGCCAAGAGGGGGGATACTACGAGCAGTACTTC
TRBJ2-2	TRBV18	18	TRBD2	-	CASSHTSGGNANTGELFF	TGTGCCAGCTCACATACAAGCGGGGGGAACGCGAACACCGGGGAGCTGTTTTTT
TRBJ1-1	TRBV20-1	14	-	-	CSASLRQMNTEAFF	TGCAGTGCTAGTCTAAGGCAAATGAACACTGAAGCTTTCTTT
TRBJ2-2	TRBV7-6	14	-	-	CASSLGGTTGELFF	TGTGCCAGCAGCTTGGGCGGTACCACCGGGGAGCTGTTTTTT
TRBJ1-1	TRBV6-5	15	-	-	CASSYGQRGLAGAFF	TGTGCCAGCAGTTATGGCCAGAGAGGACTTGCGGGAGCTTTCTTT
TRBJ1-6	TRBV7-2	15	-	-	CASSLAGGGNSPLHF	TGTGCCAGCAGCTTAGCGGGGGGAGGTAATTCACCCCTCCACTTT
TRBJ1-1	TRBV7-9	15	-	-	CASSLGQVGNTEAFF	TGTGCCAGCAGCTTAGGGCAGGTCGGGAACACTGAAGCTTTCTTT
TRBJ2-1	TRBV7-9	15	-	-	CASSWVGFKVTRKFF	TGTGCCAGCAGCTGGGTGGGGTTCAAGGTTACCAGAAAGTTCTTC
TRBJ1-3	TRBV3-1/TRBV3-2	14	-	-	CASNIGIPGNTIYF	TGTGCCAGCAACATAGGAATCCCTGGAAACACCATATATTTT
TRBJ2-1	TRBV18	13	-	-	CASSPRQDNEQFF	TGTGCCAGCTCACCAAGGCAAGACAATGAGCAGTTCTTC
TRBJ2-7	TRBV5-1	15	-	-	CASSLRSLSSYEQYF	TGCGCCAGCAGCTTACGGTCGCTAAGCTCCTACGAGCAGTACTTC
TRBJ1-4	TRBV18	14	-	-	CASSPEGLDEKLFF	TGTGCCAGCTCACCCGAGGGTTTAGATGAAAAACTGTTTTTT
TRBJ1-2	TRBV11-2	13	TRBD1	-	CASRSTGGRGYTF	TGTGCCAGCAGGTCGACAGGGGGCAGAGGCTACACCTTC
TRBJ1-2	TRBV5-5	13	TRBD1	-	CASSDRVNYGYTF	TGTGCCAGCAGTGACAGGGTGAACTATGGCTACACCTTC
TRBJ2-7	TRBV27	14	-	-	CASSLSPLTYEQYF	TGTGCCAGCAGTTTATCTCCACTAACATACGAGCAGTACTTC
TRBJ2-5	TRBV3-1/TRBV3-2	19	TRBD2	-	CASSQELWVTSGSKETQYF	TGTGCCAGCAGCCAAGAATTGTGGGTGACTAGCGGGAGTAAAGAGACCCAGTACTTC
TRBJ2-7	TRBV11-2	14	-	-	CASSYLGQPYEQYF	TGTGCCAGCAGCTACCTAGGACAGCCCTACGAGCAGTACTTC